Listed below are T cell receptor beta chains from one sample, sequenced in a study of cytomegalovirus exposure and HLA in healthy donors. The assay was immunoSEQ multiplex PCR, and TCRdb's table has in-frame clones only and misses some. The repertoire holds around 170,000 clones, with roughly 80% as singletons. The specimen was PBMCs. The receptors derive from a girl aged 10-17 years in good health and CMV-seropositive. Both conserved end residues are part of each CDR3. A D gene is named only where the DNA matches it firmly. Only some rows state a clone size, as once, few, many or a class for expanded clones.

d_call,clone_size,j_call,v_call,cdr3_nt,cdr3_aa
-,few,TRBJ2-7,TRBV5-1,TGCGCCAGCAGCCGGAACTCGGGGGGGACAGTCTCCTACGAGCAGTACTTC,CASSRNSGGTVSYEQYF
TRBD1,-,TRBJ1-4,TRBV7-9,TGTGCCAGCAGCTTAGCTGGGACAGCAACTAATGAAAAACTGTTTTTT,CASSLAGTATNEKLFF
TRBD1,-,TRBJ1-1,TRBV19,TGTGCCAGTTGCTACAGGGGAGGGAACACTGAAGCTTTCTTT,CASCYRGGNTEAFF
TRBD2,-,TRBJ2-3,TRBV28,TGTGCCAGCAGTTCCCCGGCTAGCGGGAGTCCCCTTATCACAGATACGCAGTATTTT,CASSSPASGSPLITDTQYF
-,-,TRBJ2-2,TRBV20-1,TGCAGTGCTAGATATGCCGGGGAGCTGTTTTTT,CSARYAGELFF
TRBD1,-,TRBJ2-5,TRBV6-5,TGTGCCAGCAGTCGGGACAGGGGGGAAGAGACCCAGTACTTC,CASSRDRGEETQYF
TRBD1,-,TRBJ2-3,TRBV25-1,TGTGCCAGCAGTGAGTCGGGTAGGGGGCAGGATACGCAGTATTTT,CASSESGRGQDTQYF
-,-,TRBJ1-2,TRBV5-1,TGCGCCAGCAGCTTAGTCTACTCCCGAGGGGGCTATGGCTACACCTTC,CASSLVYSRGGYGYTF
TRBD1,-,TRBJ1-2,TRBV13,TGTGCCAGCAGCGTCACAGGGGGGAACTATGGCTACACCTTC,CASSVTGGNYGYTF
TRBD2,-,TRBJ2-7,TRBV6-5,TGTGCCAGCAGTTACTCCACTAGCGGGAGTTGGTACGAGCAGTACTTC,CASSYSTSGSWYEQYF
-,-,TRBJ1-1,TRBV2,TGTGCCAGCAGTGAAGCATTAAAAGGCGGGACTGAAGCTTTCTTT,CASSEALKGGTEAFF
-,-,TRBJ1-5,TRBV30,TGTGCCTGGAGTGTAGACAGGACGGGCTTTGGGAGCAATCAGCCCCAGCATTTT,CAWSVDRTGFGSNQPQHF
-,few,TRBJ2-1,TRBV6-1,TGTGCCAGCAGTGAAAAATCGACCGGTAACAGGGAGCAGTTCTTC,CASSEKSTGNREQFF
TRBD2,-,TRBJ2-1,TRBV15,TGTGCCACCAGCAGAGATCCTACTAGCGGGGCCTACAATGAGCAGTTCTTC,CATSRDPTSGAYNEQFF
-,few,TRBJ2-5,TRBV6-5,TGTGCCAGCAGTTACTCGGGGACATTCAAAGAGACCCAGTACTTC,CASSYSGTFKETQYF
-,-,TRBJ1-4,TRBV10-2,TGCGCCAGCAGTCCCGGCCAGGCGACTAATGAAAAACTGTTTTTT,CASSPGQATNEKLFF
-,once,TRBJ2-5,TRBV2,TGTGCCAGCAGTGATGGCGGCTCCCAGCAGACCCAGTACTTC,CASSDGGSQQTQYF
-,-,TRBJ1-3,TRBV6-5,TGTGCCAGCCTCCCCTACTCTGGAAACACCATATATTTT,CASLPYSGNTIYF
-,-,TRBJ1-1,TRBV6-1,TGTGCCAGCGAATTAGAGGGTGGAACTGAAGCTTTCTTT,CASELEGGTEAFF
-,-,TRBJ1-5,TRBV5-6,TGTGCCAGCAGCTTGGGGCAGGTTACCAATCAGCCCCAGCATTTT,CASSLGQVTNQPQHF
TRBD2,-,TRBJ2-1,TRBV5-4,TGTGCCAGCAGGTCGACTAGCGGGAGTACCTACAATGAGCAGTTCTTC,CASRSTSGSTYNEQFF
-,-,TRBJ1-4,TRBV5-1,TGCGCCAGCGCCCCCGGGGTAACTAATGAAAAACTGTTTTTT,CASAPGVTNEKLFF